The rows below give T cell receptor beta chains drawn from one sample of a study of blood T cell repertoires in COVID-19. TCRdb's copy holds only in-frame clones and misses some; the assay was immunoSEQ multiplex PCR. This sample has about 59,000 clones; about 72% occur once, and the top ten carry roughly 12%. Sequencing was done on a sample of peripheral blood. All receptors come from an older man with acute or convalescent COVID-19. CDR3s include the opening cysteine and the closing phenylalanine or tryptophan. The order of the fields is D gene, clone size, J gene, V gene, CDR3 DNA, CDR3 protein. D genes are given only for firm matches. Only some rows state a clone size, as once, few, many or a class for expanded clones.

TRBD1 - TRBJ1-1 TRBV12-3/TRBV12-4 TGTGCCAGCAGTGAGGCGACAGGGGCTGAAGCTTTCTTT CASSEATGAEAFF
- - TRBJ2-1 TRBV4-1 TGCGCCAGCAGCCAAGCACTCTACAATGAGCAGTTCTTC CASSQALYNEQFF
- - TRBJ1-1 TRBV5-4 TGTGCCAGCAGCCGAACAGCGAACACTGAAGCTTTCTTT CASSRTANTEAFF
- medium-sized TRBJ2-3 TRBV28 TGTGCCAGCAGTTCGGTCGGGGATACGCAGTATTTT CASSSVGDTQYF
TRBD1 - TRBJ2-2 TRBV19 TGTGCCAGTAGTAGTACAGGGGACACCGGGGAGCTGTTTTTT CASSSTGDTGELFF
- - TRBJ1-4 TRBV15 TGTGCCACCAGCATAGGGGCAACTAATGAAAAACTGTTTTTT CATSIGATNEKLFF
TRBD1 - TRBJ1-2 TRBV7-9 TGTGCCAGCAGCTTCGAGACAGGGGTCAGGGGCTACACCTTC CASSFETGVRGYTF
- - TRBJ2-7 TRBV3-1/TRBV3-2 TGTGCCAGCAGCCAAGATTTCAGCTCCTACGAGCAGTACTTC CASSQDFSSYEQYF
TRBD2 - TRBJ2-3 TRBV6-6 TGTGCCAGCAGCCCCGGGGGGGCCCCTAGCACAGATACGCAGTATTTT CASSPGGAPSTDTQYF
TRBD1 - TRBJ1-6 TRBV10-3 TGTGCCATCAGTGAGTCGAGGCAGGGGGCTCCTAATTCACCCCTCCACTTT CAISESRQGAPNSPLHF
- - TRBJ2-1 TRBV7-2 TGTGCCAGCAGCTCAATTCCGACAATCAATGAGCAGTTCTTC CASSSIPTINEQFF
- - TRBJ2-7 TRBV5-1 TGCGCCAGCAGCTTGGGTCCCTACCCCTACGAGCAGTACTTC CASSLGPYPYEQYF
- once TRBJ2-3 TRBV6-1 TGTGCCAGCAGTGAAGGGATACGCCAGGGGAACCGGGCAGATACGCAGTATTTT CASSEGIRQGNRADTQYF